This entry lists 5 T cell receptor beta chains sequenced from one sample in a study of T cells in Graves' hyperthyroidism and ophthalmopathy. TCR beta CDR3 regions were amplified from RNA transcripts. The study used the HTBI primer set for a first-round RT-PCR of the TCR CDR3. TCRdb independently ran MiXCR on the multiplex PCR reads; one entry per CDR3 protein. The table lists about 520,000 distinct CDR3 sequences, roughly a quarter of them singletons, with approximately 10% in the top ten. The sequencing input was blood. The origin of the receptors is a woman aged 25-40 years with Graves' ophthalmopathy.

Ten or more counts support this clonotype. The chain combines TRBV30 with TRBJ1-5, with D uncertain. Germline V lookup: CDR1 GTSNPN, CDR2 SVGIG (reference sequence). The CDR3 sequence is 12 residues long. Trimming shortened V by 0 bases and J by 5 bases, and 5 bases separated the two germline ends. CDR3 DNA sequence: TGTGCCTGGAGTGTTCCCGATCAGCCCCAGCATTTT. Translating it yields CAWSVPDQPQHF. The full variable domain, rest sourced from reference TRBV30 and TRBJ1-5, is SQTIHQWPATLVQPVGSPLSLECTVEGTSNPNLYWYRQAAGRGLQLLFYSVGIGQISSEVPQNLSASRPQDRQFILSSKKLLLSDSGFYLCAWSVPDQPQHFGDGTRLSIL.

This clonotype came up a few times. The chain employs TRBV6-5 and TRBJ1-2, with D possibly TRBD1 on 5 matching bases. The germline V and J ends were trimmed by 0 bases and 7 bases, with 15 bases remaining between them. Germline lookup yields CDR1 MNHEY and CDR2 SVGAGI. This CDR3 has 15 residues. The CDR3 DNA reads TGTGCCAGCAGTTACTCGAGTTGGCAGGGCTTTGGCTACACCTTC. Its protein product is CASSYSSWQGFGYTF.

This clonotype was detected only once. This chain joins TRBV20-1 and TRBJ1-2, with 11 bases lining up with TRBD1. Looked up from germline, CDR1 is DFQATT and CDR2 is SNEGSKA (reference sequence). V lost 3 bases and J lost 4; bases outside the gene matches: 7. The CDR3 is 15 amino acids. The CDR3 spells CSASPGQGASYGYTF. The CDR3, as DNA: TGCAGTGCTAGCCCCGGACAGGGGGCGAGCTATGGCTACACCTTC.

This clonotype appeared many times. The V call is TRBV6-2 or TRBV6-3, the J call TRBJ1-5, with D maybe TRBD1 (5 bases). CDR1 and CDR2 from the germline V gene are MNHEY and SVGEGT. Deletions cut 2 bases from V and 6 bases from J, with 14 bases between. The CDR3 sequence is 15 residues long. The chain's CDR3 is CASSYAQGWSQPQHF. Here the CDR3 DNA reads TGTGCCAGCAGTTACGCCCAGGGTTGGTCTCAGCCCCAGCATTTT.

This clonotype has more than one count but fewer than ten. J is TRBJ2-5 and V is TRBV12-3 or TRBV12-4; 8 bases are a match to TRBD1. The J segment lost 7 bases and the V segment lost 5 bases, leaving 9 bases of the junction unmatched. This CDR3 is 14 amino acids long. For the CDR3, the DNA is TGTGCCAGCAGTACAGGACAGGGCTCATGGACCCAGTACTTC. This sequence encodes CASSTGQGSWTQYF.